The 31 T cell receptor beta chains given below trace back to one sample, sequenced in a study of OX40 agonist ivuxolimab in advanced cancers. Produced via immunoSEQ multiplex PCR; TCRdb's table is partial and in-frame only. The sample consists of tens of thousands of clones, roughly nine tenths of them appearing once. Source: CD4+ or CD8+ T cells sorted from blood, taken in a trial of the OX40 agonist ivuxolimab. These receptors all come from an adult with an advanced solid tumor such as melanoma, head and neck, liver or kidney cancer.

The J gene is TRBJ2-3, the V gene TRBV5-1; a possible D gene is TRBD1 (5 bases). Germline V gene sequence: CDR1 SGHRS, CDR2 YFSETQ. The CDR3 contains 14 residues. V was cut by 4 bases and J by 4 bases, with 13 bases left in between. CDR3 DNA sequence: TGCGCCAGCAGCGTCAGGGTTGTAGCAGATACGCAGTATTTT. It yields the protein CASSVRVVADTQYF.

J is TRBJ2-7 and V is TRBV6-6, with a weak D call TRBD1 (5 bases). There are 12 residues in the CDR3. Looked up from germline, CDR1 is MNHNY and CDR2 is SVGAGI (reference sequence). The V gene lost 4 bases and the J gene lost 5 bases, with 9 bases spanning the gap. CDR3 DNA: TGTGCCAGCAGTTCCAGGGTCCACGAGCAGTACTTC. Translated, it gives CASSSRVHEQYF.

The gene calls are TRBV29-1 and TRBJ2-3, with TRBD2 as a possible D gene (5 bases). Per germline, CDR1 SQVTM and CDR2 ANQGSEA. The CDR3 is 16 residues long. With 6 bases removed from V and 0 bases from J, the gap between germline ends came to 19 bases. CDR3 coding DNA: TGCAGCGTCCCCACCCCCCTCGGGGTTAGCACAGATACGCAGTATTTT. Protein: CSVPTPLGVSTDTQYF.

The chain links TRBV7-9 to TRBJ2-5; 7 nucleotides agree with TRBD1. This CDR3 comprises 14 residues. V shed 4 bases, J shed 5 bases, and the junction held 7 bases outside the gene matches. The germline gives CDR1 SEHNR, CDR2 FQNEAQ (reference sequence). In DNA form, the CDR3 reads TGTGCCAGCAGCTCCGACAGGGTACTGGAGACCCAGTACTTC. As protein: CASSSDRVLETQYF.

This clone was counted between two and nine times. The genes are TRBV11-3 and TRBJ2-2, with TRBD1 identical over 10 bases. The V gene end was trimmed by 5 bases and the J gene end by 5 bases; junction bases not matched to a gene: 8. Germline CDR1 is SGHNT and CDR2 is YENEEA. The CDR3 runs 16 residues. In nucleotides, the CDR3 is TGTGCCAGCAGCCCCGGGGGACAGGGGAGTACCGGGGAGCTGTTTTTT. Translation gives CASSPGGQGSTGELFF.

The V and J genes are TRBV29-1 and TRBJ2-1, with TRBD1 matching over 8 bases. V was pared by 5 bases and J by 4 bases, with 7 bases of the junction left unmatched. This CDR3 region has 14 residues. The germline V gene has CDR1 SQVTM and CDR2 ANQGSEA. The CDR3 DNA is TGCAGCGTTCAAGGACAGGGACAGTACAATGAGCAGTTCTTC. Translated, it gives CSVQGQGQYNEQFF.

The chain joins TRBV7-2 to TRBJ2-1; no clear D gene. This CDR3 is built from 13 residues. Looked up from germline, CDR1 is SGHTA and CDR2 is FQGNSA. Trimming left V 6 bases short and J 3 bases short, with 9 bases between. The CDR3 DNA is TGTGCCAGCAGACCGGCGGTCTACAATGAGCAGTTCTTC. Its protein is CASRPAVYNEQFF.

The chain couples TRBV9 to TRBJ2-2; D gene uncertain. V was pared by 4 bases and J by 3 bases, with 7 bases between. The CDR3 is made up of 13 amino acids. Germline CDR1 reads SGDLS; CDR2 reads YYNGEE. CDR3: CASSSRYTGELFF. CDR3 in DNA: TGTGCCAGCAGCTCCCGATACACCGGGGAGCTGTTTTTT.

This CDR3 reads CASSPTSSNEQFF. The CDR3 DNA reads TGCGCCAGCAGCCCGACTAGCTCAAATGAGCAGTTCTTC. V and J are TRBV4-1 and TRBJ2-1; TRBD2 matches 7 bases. The J segment lost 7 bases and the V segment lost 4 bases, leaving 4 bases of the junction unmatched. CDR1 is MGHRA, CDR2 YSYEKL, per germline. CDR3 length: 13 residues.

The V call is TRBV7-9, the J call TRBJ2-7; 10 bases line up with TRBD1. Germline assignment: CDR1 SEHNR and CDR2 FQNEAQ (reference sequence). The V and J ends lost 1 base and 4 bases, in that order; junction bases with no gene match: 7. This CDR3 is 16 amino acids long. The CDR3 region has the DNA TGTGCCAGCAGCTTAGGGGGGACAGGGGTTCTTTACGAGCAGTACTTC. As protein: CASSLGGTGVLYEQYF.

Here the CDR3 reads CASSLGFRQPQHF. The CDR3 DNA follows: TGTGCCAGCAGTTTAGGGTTTCGGCAGCCCCAGCATTTT. The chain has TRBV27 and TRBJ1-5; no clear D gene. Per the germline V gene, CDR1 is MNHEY and CDR2 is SMNVEV (reference sequence). V dropped 2 bases and J dropped 7 bases, with 9 bases sitting between them. CDR3 length equals 13 residues.

This chain joins TRBV5-1 and TRBJ2-2, with D unresolved. Trimming removed 0 bases at V and 4 bases at J, with 7 bases between. The CDR3 covers 14 residues. Looked up from germline, CDR1 is SGHRS and CDR2 is YFSETQ. This chain's CDR3 is CASSLDLGTGELFF. The CDR3 bases are TGCGCCAGCAGCTTGGATCTGGGCACCGGGGAGCTGTTTTTT.

The chain combines TRBV6-5 with TRBJ2-5; 8 bases are a match to TRBD1. The V and J ends lost 7 bases and 7 bases, in that order; junction bases with no gene match: 8. CDR1 and CDR2 (germline): MNHEY, SVGAGI. The CDR3 extends over 13 amino acids. CDR3 loop: CASTPRGPGTQYF. CDR3 in DNA: TGTGCCAGCACTCCCAGGGGGCCCGGGACCCAGTACTTC.

This clone appeared a few times. V and J are TRBV30 and TRBJ1-1, with D perhaps matching TRBD1 (5 bases). The CDR3 is made up of 11 amino acids. Germline CDR1 reads GTSNPN; CDR2 reads SVGIG (reference sequence). Trimming left V 2 bases short and J 9 bases short, with 10 bases between. CDR3 region: CAWSRQLQAFF. The CDR3 DNA follows: TGTGCCTGGAGTCGACAGTTACAAGCTTTCTTT.

This clone was observed a single time. The genes are TRBV4-3 and TRBJ2-1, with 8 nucleotides matching TRBD1. The germline CDR1 and CDR2 sequences are LGHNA and YSLEER. The J segment lost 10 bases and the V segment lost 3 bases, leaving 11 bases of the junction unmatched. CDR3 length equals 15 residues. CDR3 residues: CASSQRAGGAGEQFF. The CDR3 region has the DNA TGCGCCAGCAGCCAGAGAGCAGGGGGCGCGGGGGAGCAGTTCTTC.

This clone was observed once. The chain joins TRBV6-5 to TRBJ1-3; D is possibly TRBD1 (5 bases). V was trimmed by 0 bases and J by 4 bases, leaving 13 bases between them. The CDR3 contains 16 residues. CDR1 and CDR2 (germline): MNHEY, SVGAGI. CDR3 DNA: TGTGCCAGCAGTTACTCTCGGAGGGGTACCGGAAACACCATATATTTT. Amino acids: CASSYSRRGTGNTIYF.

The gene calls are TRBV11-1 and TRBJ2-1, with 8 bases matching TRBD2. The CDR3 totals 16 residues. J lost 1 base, V lost 3 bases, and 5 bases had no gene match. Germline assignment: CDR1 SGHAT and CDR2 FQDESV (reference sequence). CDR3 region: CASSLERESSYNEQFF. Here the CDR3 DNA reads TGTGCCAGCAGCTTGGAGCGGGAGAGTTCCTACAATGAGCAGTTCTTC.

As DNA, the CDR3 is TGTGCCAGCAGCTTGGGAGGGAACGACGAGCAGTACTTC. Protein sequence: CASSLGGNDEQYF. This chain connects TRBV7-8 to TRBJ2-7; 7 bases align to TRBD2. Per the germline V gene, CDR1 is SGHVS and CDR2 is FQNEAQ. The ends lost 3 bases at V and 5 bases at J; junction bases unmatched: 4. This CDR3 comprises 13 residues.

The chain uses TRBV28 and TRBJ1-1, with D possibly TRBD1 on 5 matching bases. CDR1 and CDR2 from the germline V gene are MDHEN and SYDVKM. The CDR3 extends over 15 amino acids. The V end lost 7 bases, the J end lost 5 bases, and 20 bases lay between the germline ends. The CDR3: CASIGWGLPGTEAFF. CDR3 DNA sequence: TGTGCCAGCATAGGTTGGGGCCTCCCCGGAACTGAAGCTTTCTTT.

The chain recombines TRBV2 with TRBJ1-6; D gene unclear. Trimming took off 2 bases at V and 6 bases at J, with 5 bases between the two ends. Germline CDR1 SNHLY, CDR2 FYNNEI. The CDR3 spans 13 residues. This CDR3 reads CASSERGNSPLHF. CDR3 DNA sequence: TGTGCCAGCAGTGAACGGGGTAATTCACCCCTCCACTTT.

V is TRBV7-9 and J is TRBJ2-1; TRBD2 agrees at 7 bases. The length of the CDR3 is 16 residues. Unmatched junction bases numbered 10, after V lost 5 bases and J lost 3 bases. The germline V gene has CDR1 SEHNR and CDR2 FQNEAQ (reference sequence). CDR3 protein: CASSVSGTKSYNEQFF. CDR3 nucleotide sequence: TGTGCCAGCAGCGTCTCCGGGACTAAGAGCTACAATGAGCAGTTCTTC.

The chain couples TRBV9 to TRBJ2-1; 8 positions match TRBD2. The CDR3 totals 14 residues. V was pared by 7 bases and J by 9 bases, with 12 bases of the junction left unmatched. Germline V lookup: CDR1 SGDLS, CDR2 YYNGEE. DNA of the CDR3: TGTGCCAGCGGGGGGAGCGGGAGTATGAGTGAGCAGTTCTTC. It translates to CASGGSGSMSEQFF. The full variable domain, with the rest looked up from reference TRBV9 and TRBJ2-1, is DSGVTQTPKHLITATGQRVTLRCSPRSGDLSVYWYQQSLDQGLQFLIQYYNGEERAKGNILERFSAQQFPDLHSELNLSSLELGDSALYFCASGGSGSMSEQFFGPGTRLTVL.

The V gene is TRBV7-2, the J gene TRBJ2-3; D is unclear. CDR1 and CDR2 (germline): SGHTA, FQGNSA. V lost 3 bases and J 4 bases, leaving 11 bases between the germline ends. CDR3 size: 14 residues. The chain's CDR3 is CASSFSGRSDTQYF. The CDR3 DNA sequence: TGTGCCAGCAGCTTCAGTGGAAGGTCAGATACGCAGTATTTT. Looking up the rest from reference TRBV7-2 and TRBJ2-3 gives the full variable domain: GAGVSQSPSNKVTEKGKDVELRCDPISGHTALYWYRQSLGQGLEFLIYFQGNSAPDKSGLPSDRFSAERTGGSVSTLTIQRTQQEDSAVYLCASSFSGRSDTQYFGPGTRLTVL.

Here the CDR3 reads CASSPSRGIIFVGRYIQYF. The CDR3 DNA reads TGTGCCAGCAGTCCTTCTCGGGGGATCATTTTTGTGGGTCGGTACATTCAGTACTTC. The chain is built from TRBV28 and TRBJ2-4, with D possibly matching TRBD2 (6 bases). Germline CDR1 and CDR2: MDHEN and SYDVKM. Trimming stripped 5 bases from V and 8 bases from J, with 31 bases between. There are 19 residues in the CDR3. The full variable domain, its missing parts supplied by reference TRBV28 and TRBJ2-4, is DVKVTQSSRYLVKRTGEKVFLECVQDMDHENMFWYRQDPGLGLRLIYFSYDVKMKEKGDIPEGYSVSREKKERFSLILESASTNQTSMYLCASSPSRGIIFVGRYIQYFGAGTRLSVL.

This chain uses TRBV7-8 with TRBJ2-3; TRBD2 matches 15 bases. The CDR3 runs 16 residues. Germline V gives CDR1 SGHVS, CDR2 FQNEAQ. V lost 0 bases, J lost 11 bases, and 6 bases stayed unmatched. The CDR3, as DNA: TGTGCCAGCAGCTTAGCCGGACTAGCGGGAGGGATCGGGCAGTATTTT. Translated, it gives CASSLAGLAGGIGQYF.

This chain connects TRBV5-1 to TRBJ1-2, with D unresolved. Germline values: CDR1 SGHRS, CDR2 YFSETQ. The CDR3 sequence is 16 residues long. The V and J ends lost 4 bases and 7 bases respectively, with 23 bases between them. The CDR3 coding sequence is TGCGCCAGCAGCGCAGACCCCGGGTCGTCAGGAGGTGGCTACACCTTC. Its protein product is CASSADPGSSGGGYTF.

This rearrangement joins TRBV28 to TRBJ2-4; D is possibly TRBD1 or TRBD2 (6 bases each). CDR1 is MDHEN, CDR2 SYDVKM, per germline. The CDR3 extends over 15 amino acids. Trimming cost V 7 bases and J 8 bases, with 21 bases left between them. In DNA form, the CDR3 reads TGTGCCAGCACCACGGGGGCGGGAAGGGGATACATTCAGTACTTC. Its translation: CASTTGAGRGYIQYF.

The chain is built from TRBV11-3 and TRBJ1-3, with D uncertain. Trimming cost V 1 base and J 0 bases, with 7 bases left between them. Germline V gives CDR1 SGHNT, CDR2 YENEEA. This CDR3 has 15 amino acids. The CDR3 DNA is TGTGCCAGCAGCTTAGGCCTCGGCTCTGGAAACACCATATATTTT. This encodes CASSLGLGSGNTIYF.

This clone showed up just a few times. CDR3 in amino acids: CASILEGASTDTQYF. CDR3 nucleotide sequence: TGTGCCAGCATATTAGAGGGGGCGAGTACAGATACGCAGTATTTT. V and J are TRBV6-1 and TRBJ2-3; 7 positions match TRBD1. The V gene's germline CDR1 is MNHNS and CDR2 SASEGT. Trimming took 7 bases from V and 3 from J; bases not matched to a gene: 10. The CDR3 length is 15 residues.

The gene calls are TRBV4-1 and TRBJ2-7; D is ambiguous. There are 15 residues in the CDR3. Germline V gene sequence: CDR1 MGHRA, CDR2 YSYEKL. Trimming stripped 3 bases from V and 3 bases from J, with 15 bases between. For the CDR3, the DNA is TGCGCCAGCAGCCATTGCCGTGACCGCCTCTACGAGCAGTACTTC. It specifies CASSHCRDRLYEQYF.

The genes are TRBV28 and TRBJ2-1; D is uncertain. V shed 6 bases and J shed 13 bases, with 16 bases lying between them. In germline, CDR1 is MDHEN, CDR2 SYDVKM. This CDR3 has 12 residues. CDR3 bases: TGTGCCAGCAGCTTGTTAGGAGACAAACAGTTCTTC. This encodes CASSLLGDKQFF.